This T cell receptor beta chain was obtained from a study of identical twins. Concerning this clonotype itself: Its antigen is still unknown.

General study findings and limits: In beta out-of-frame sequences, the excess sharing between twins was weaker.

CDR3 size: 15 residues. The germline V and J ends were trimmed by 0 bases and 1 base, with 10 bases remaining between them. Germline V gene data show CDR1 as SGHDT and CDR2 as YYEEEE. Unique molecular identifiers were present on the cDNA, which also gained a universal primer site by template switching. TCRdb processed the 5' RACE reads anew with MiXCR; each CDR3 protein has one entry. This table has around 530,000 distinct CDR3 sequences, roughly 15% appearing once. The same data also went into a second study, on yellow fever vaccine responses in identical twins.

This TCR came from a woman aged 18-35 years in good health. The V call is TRBV5-6, the J call TRBJ1-1; no clear D gene. Material for sequencing was CD4+ T cells sorted from blood. CDR3 loop: CASSLETAKNTEAFF. CDR3 DNA sequence: TGTGCCAGCAGCTTGGAAACAGCCAAGAACACTGAAGCTTTCTTT.